The rows below give T cell receptor beta chains drawn from one sample of a study of PD-1 blockade in classical Hodgkin lymphoma. Profiled with immunoSEQ multiplex PCR; TCRdb holds only in-frame clones, not every one. The sample includes around 20,000 clones, about 73% of them seen just once. This specimen consisted of peripheral blood mononuclear cells (PBMCs), obtained before the second cycle of nivolumab. Every receptor here comes from a human donor with classical Hodgkin lymphoma. Both conserved end residues are part of each CDR3. D genes are given only for firm matches. Not every row has a clone size; where given, it reads once, few, many or a size class.

D | J | size | V | CDR3 | DNA
NA | TRBJ1-5 | NA | TRBV6-1 | CASSEGGNQPQHF | TGTGCCAGCAGTGAGGGGGGGAATCAGCCCCAGCATTTT
TRBD1 | TRBJ1-3 | NA | TRBV6-5 | CATFQTGTGNTIYF | TGTGCCACCTTCCAGACAGGGACTGGAAACACCATATATTTT
NA | TRBJ2-2 | NA | TRBV11-2 | CASSPKTPTSLNTGELFF | TGTGCCAGCAGCCCAAAGACCCCGACTTCCCTGAACACCGGGGAGCTGTTTTTT
NA | TRBJ2-1 | few | TRBV6-5 | CASRAYNEQFF | TGTGCCAGTAGGGCGTACAATGAGCAGTTCTTC
TRBD1 | TRBJ1-5 | NA | TRBV28 | CASSEDRDAQPQHF | TGTGCCAGCAGTGAGGACAGGGACGCTCAGCCCCAGCATTTT
NA | TRBJ1-4 | NA | TRBV6-1 | CASSETGYNEKLFF | TGTGCCAGCAGTGAGACAGGTTATAATGAAAAACTGTTTTTT
NA | TRBJ2-2 | few | TRBV27 | CASSLVQGNTGELFF | TGTGCCAGCAGTTTAGTGCAGGGGAACACCGGGGAGCTGTTTTTT
NA | TRBJ2-7 | NA | TRBV5-1 | CASSLTGHPTYEQYF | TGCGCCAGCAGCTTGACAGGACACCCAACCTACGAGCAGTACTTC
TRBD2 | TRBJ2-1 | NA | TRBV5-1 | CASSLLAGSGNEQFF | TGCGCCAGCAGCCTACTAGCGGGAAGCGGTAATGAGCAGTTCTTC
TRBD2 | TRBJ2-1 | NA | TRBV5-1 | CASSLVGREGYNEQFF | TGCGCCAGCAGCTTGGTGGGCCGGGAGGGGTACAATGAGCAGTTCTTC
TRBD2 | TRBJ2-3 | NA | TRBV5-4 | CASSFTGLAGTDTQYF | TGTGCCAGCAGCTTCACAGGACTAGCGGGCACAGATACGCAGTATTTT
NA | TRBJ1-1 | NA | TRBV7-5 | CARSPGQVEAFF | TGTGCCAGAAGCCCTGGACAGGTAGAAGCTTTCTTT
NA | TRBJ2-5 | few | TRBV6-5 | CASSYSTVKGVETQYF | TGTGCCAGCAGTTACTCGACAGTGAAGGGAGTGGAGACCCAGTACTTC
TRBD1 | TRBJ1-1 | NA | TRBV6-5 | CASSYSMDRATEAFF | TGTGCCAGCAGTTACTCCATGGACAGGGCGACTGAAGCTTTCTTT
NA | TRBJ1-1 | NA | TRBV4-1 | CASSQARLGVTEAFF | TGCGCCAGCAGCCAAGCACGCTTGGGTGTCACTGAAGCTTTCTTT
NA | TRBJ1-5 | NA | TRBV20-1 | CSASSNQPQHF | TGCAGTGCCAGTAGCAATCAGCCCCAGCATTTT
NA | TRBJ1-2 | NA | TRBV19 | CASSMPARNYGYTF | TGTGCCAGTAGTATGCCCGCACGGAACTATGGCTACACCTTC
NA | TRBJ2-7 | NA | TRBV6-5 | CASSPEGRQQYF | TGTGCCAGCAGCCCGGAGGGCCGGCAGCAGTACTTC
TRBD2 | TRBJ2-2 | NA | TRBV10-3 | CAISEGTNVGELFF | TGTGCCATCAGTGAAGGGACTAATGTCGGGGAGCTGTTTTTT
NA | TRBJ1-2 | NA | TRBV7-9 | CASSLIAVNNNYGYTF | TGTGCCAGCAGCTTAATCGCGGTTAACAACAACTATGGCTACACCTTC
TRBD1 | TRBJ2-1 | once | TRBV6-1 | CASSEWPGQGYEQFF | TGTGCCAGCAGTGAATGGCCGGGACAGGGTTATGAGCAGTTCTTC
TRBD1 | TRBJ2-5 | NA | TRBV7-2 | CASSPFARGETQYF | TGTGCCAGCAGCCCATTTGCCAGGGGGGAGACCCAGTACTTC
NA | TRBJ1-2 | NA | TRBV30 | CAWGLPGHRGSYGYTF | TGTGCCTGGGGCCTCCCGGGACACCGGGGGAGCTATGGCTACACCTTC
NA | TRBJ1-3 | once | TRBV10-1 | CASTGSSGNTIYF | TGCGCCAGCACTGGGAGCTCTGGAAACACCATATATTTT
NA | TRBJ1-1 | NA | TRBV5-1 | CASSLLGENTEAFF | TGCGCCAGCAGCTTGCTTGGGGAGAACACTGAAGCTTTCTTT
NA | TRBJ2-5 | NA | TRBV30 | CAWAGVRETQYF | TGTGCCTGGGCAGGGGTCCGTGAGACCCAGTACTTC